This T cell receptor beta chain appears in the sequencing data of a study of T cell repertoires in ileal Crohn's disease (dated by TCRdb to the late 2010s). For the wider study: Median disease duration was roughly eight years, and around a third of patients were identified as active smokers at the time of surgery. A prospective multicentre cohort supplied the 55 to 65 Crohn's disease patients whose TCR repertoires were analysed. A total of 171 mucosal samples from roughly 50 patients were sequenced, collected from several sites on the surgical specimen as well as at postoperative endoscopy. Endoscopic postoperative recurrence was defined by a Rutgeerts score above i0. For commercial TCRB immunosequencing, approximately 500 nanograms of biopsy DNA were submitted for each sample. Roughly half of the patients were given postoperative therapy, with more than 15 on anti-TNF agents and under 13 on thiopurines. Biopsies taken from the inflamed portion of the ileum in the surgical resection specimen were designated as M0 samples. Surgery was performed for a complication in all patients, with stricturing disease in roughly 60% and penetrating disease in approximately 40%. The study was conducted in parallel with a multicentre cohort that was designed to identify predictors of early endoscopic recurrence following ileocolonic resection. General study outcomes and caveats: A significantly higher proportion of clonal expansions was observed in active smokers at surgery than in non-smokers (about 25% vs 20%, p=0.02). Sorted CD8 T cells carried more high-frequency clones than CD4 T cells, suggesting mucosal expansions were mainly CD8. Mucosal CD4 and CD8 T cells were sorted and sequenced only in a subgroup of patients, the size of which was not stated. Endoscopic recurrence was linked to a higher percentage of high-frequency clones at surgery, and recurrence occurred in every patient whose clonality exceeded 26.8% (18/57).

As to this clone: No cognate antigen has been identified for it. Within one base of it there is no much larger clone, and no base qualities were kept.

The sample's time point label, in plain terms: inflamed ileum from the surgical specimen. Eligible patients were adults with ileal or ileocolonic Crohn's disease who had an indication for ileocolonic resection. Before DNA extraction, whole ileal mucosal biopsies were kept frozen at -80 degrees C. Genomic DNA was extracted from frozen whole biopsies with a TRizol-based method and quantified on a NanoDrop 2000 spectrophotometer. Inclusive of the bounding cysteine and phenylalanine, the CDR3 is 15 residues long. Only CDR3 DNA remains: 45 bases, in frame from the first base. V trim: 4 bases; J trim: 4 bases; unmatched bases: 8. According to the germline V gene (reference sequence), CDR1 reads LNHDA and CDR2 reads SQIVND. The library came from the immunoSEQ multiplex PCR assay. Adaptive Biotechnology amplified the CDR3 regions from genomic DNA with a two-step multiplex PCR designed to control amplification bias. Primers for every V and J gene segment were used in the first PCR, and barcodes and Illumina adapters were added in the second PCR. CDR3 libraries were sequenced using an Illumina instrument. From the authors' description of their analysis: Analysis combined the vendor-provided pipelines with custom analysis of raw data in R/Bioconductor under R version 3.3.0. Clonality, which ranges from 0 to 1, was calculated as the inverse of the normalised Shannon entropy across all productive clones. High-frequency clones were defined as the share of the repertoire occupied by the top 100 clones, with only clones passing a 95% confidence test being retained. Repertoire diversity was measured with the Simpson index, and overlap between samples was measured with the Morisita-Horn index. TCRdb holds this immuneACCESS table with in-frame rearrangements only. Some clones are missing; in checked studies, unresolved V genes explain under half, and the rest has no known cause. V and J calls and clone size are as listed in that table; D and trimming were resolved from the DNA. A total of fewer than 6,000 clones appear in this sample, 82% of them only once. The ten largest make up 20% to 25% of the sample.

Sequenced sample: ileal tissue. The sequence came from an adult with Crohn's disease. The sequence joins TRBV19 to TRBJ1-2; TRBD1 lines up with 8 middle nucleotides. The encoded CDR3 is CASSTAGGAAYGYTF. In nucleotide form, the sequence is TGTGCCAGTAGTACCGCAGGGGGCGCGGCCTATGGCTACACCTTC.